This T cell receptor (beta chain) was recovered during a study of Ad26.COV2.S vaccination and SARS-CoV-2 variants. Study information: Participants got Ad26.COV2.S intramuscularly, once or twice 56 days apart.

Details on this clone: As yet, its antigen is unknown.

Noted treatment: around 19 received Ad26.COV2.S at low or high dose, single or two shots; about 5 received placebo; per-sample allocation not given. On day 63 after the first injection, vaccine and placebo recipients gave samples. Findings of the study overall: Relative to placebo recipients, vaccine recipients exhibited elevated spike-specific TCR breadth. Comparability of non-spike TCR breadth was observed across vaccine and placebo recipients.

The ends were cut back, 1 base at V and 2 bases at J, with 9 bases in the middle. This CDR3 is built from 15 residues. Germline CDR1 reads LGHNA; CDR2 reads YNFKEQ. Some clones are missing from TCRdb's copy, which holds only in-frame ones; the method was immunoSEQ multiplex PCR. The repertoire has about 280,000 clones, more than 70% of them found once; the top ten carry over 2.5%. The gene calls are TRBV4-2 and TRBJ2-1, with D perhaps matching TRBD1 or TRBD2 (6 bases each). The material was peripheral blood, obtained in a trial of Ad26.COV2.S vaccine versus placebo. The source of this sequence is a person between 18 and 65 years old who received the Ad26.COV2.S COVID-19 vaccine or a placebo. The CDR3 here is CASSQAGGTYNEQFF. As DNA, the CDR3 is TGTGCCAGCAGCCAAGCCGGGGGCACCTACAATGAGCAGTTCTTC.